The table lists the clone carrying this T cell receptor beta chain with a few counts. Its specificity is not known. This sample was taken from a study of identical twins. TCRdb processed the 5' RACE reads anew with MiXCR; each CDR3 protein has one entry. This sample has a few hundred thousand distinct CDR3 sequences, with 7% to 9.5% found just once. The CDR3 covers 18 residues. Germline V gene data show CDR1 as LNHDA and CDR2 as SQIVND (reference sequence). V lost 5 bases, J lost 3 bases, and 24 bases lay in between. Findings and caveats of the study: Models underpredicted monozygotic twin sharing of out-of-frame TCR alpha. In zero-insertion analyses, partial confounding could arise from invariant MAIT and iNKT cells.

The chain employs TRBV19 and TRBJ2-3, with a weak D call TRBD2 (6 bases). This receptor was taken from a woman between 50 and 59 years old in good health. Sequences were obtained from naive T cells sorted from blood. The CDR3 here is CASSFNPPSAAHTDTQYF. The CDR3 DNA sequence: TGTGCCAGTAGTTTTAACCCCCCTAGCGCTGCCCATACAGATACGCAGTATTTT.